This record looks at one T cell receptor (beta chain) sequence and its context. TCRdb's copy holds only in-frame clones and misses some; the assay was immunoSEQ multiplex PCR. The sample lists 67,000 or so clones; roughly 90% were seen once. This sample is drawn from a study of technical replicates of blood from a few donors. The junction had 4 bases not matched to a gene; V was cut back by 10 bases and J by 3 bases. CDR1 and CDR2 from the germline V gene are MNHEY and SMNVEV (reference sequence). CDR3 size: 12 residues. The chain joins TRBV27 to TRBJ2-7; 9 nucleotides match TRBD1. Sequencing was performed on T cells isolated from PBMCs. This TCR was recovered from a human donor in good health. This CDR3 reads CATGTGHYEQYF. Written as DNA, the CDR3 is TGTGCCACCGGGACAGGGCACTACGAGCAGTACTTC.